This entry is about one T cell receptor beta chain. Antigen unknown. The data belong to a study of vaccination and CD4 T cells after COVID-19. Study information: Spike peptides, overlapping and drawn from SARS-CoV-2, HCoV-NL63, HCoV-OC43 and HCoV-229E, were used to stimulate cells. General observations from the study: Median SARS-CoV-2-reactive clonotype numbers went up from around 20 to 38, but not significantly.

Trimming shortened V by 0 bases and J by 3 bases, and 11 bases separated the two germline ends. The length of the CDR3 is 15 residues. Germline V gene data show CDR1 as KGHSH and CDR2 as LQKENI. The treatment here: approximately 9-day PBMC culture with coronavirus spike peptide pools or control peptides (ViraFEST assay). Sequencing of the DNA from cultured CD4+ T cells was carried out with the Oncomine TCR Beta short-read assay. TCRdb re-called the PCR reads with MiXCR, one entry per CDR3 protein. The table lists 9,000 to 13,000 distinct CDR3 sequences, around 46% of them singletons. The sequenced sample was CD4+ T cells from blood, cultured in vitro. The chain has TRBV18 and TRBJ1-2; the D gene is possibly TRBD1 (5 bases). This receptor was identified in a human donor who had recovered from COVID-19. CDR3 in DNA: TGTGCCAGCTCACCACCGATGGGGACGGACTATGGCTACACCTTC. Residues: CASSPPMGTDYGYTF. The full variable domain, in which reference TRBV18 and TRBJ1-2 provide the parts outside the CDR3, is NAGVMQNPRHLVRRRGQEARLRCSPMKGHSHVYWYRQLPEEGLKFMVYLQKENIIDESGMPKERFSAEFPKEGPSILRIQQVVRGDSAAYFCASSPPMGTDYGYTFGSGTRLTVV.